Listed below are T cell receptor beta chains from one sample, sequenced in a study of cytomegalovirus exposure and HLA in healthy donors. Profiling relied on immunoSEQ multiplex PCR, and the TCRdb table lists in-frame clones only, not all of them. In the table there are around 150,000 clones, 84% of which are singletons. The sample taken for sequencing was PBMCs. The receptors were sampled from a man aged 18 to 35 in good health and CMV-seronegative. Each CDR3 is given with its conserved first and last residue. D genes are given only for firm matches. Rows give clone size only sometimes, using once, few, many, or a class for an expanded clone.

j_gene: TRBJ1-6; abundance: few; d_gene: TRBD1; v_gene: TRBV19; CDR3nt: TGTGCCAGTAACAGGGGAGAAGGGGCCCTCCACTTT; CDR3aa: CASNRGEGALHF
j_gene: TRBJ2-7; abundance: .; d_gene: .; v_gene: TRBV30; CDR3nt: TGTGCCTGGAGTCAGGGGAACTCCTACGAGCAGTACTTC; CDR3aa: CAWSQGNSYEQYF
j_gene: TRBJ2-7; abundance: .; d_gene: .; v_gene: TRBV15; CDR3nt: TGTGCCACCAGCAGAGGAGGCCCTGGAGAGCAGTACTTC; CDR3aa: CATSRGGPGEQYF
j_gene: TRBJ1-5; abundance: .; d_gene: .; v_gene: TRBV6-1; CDR3nt: TGTGCCAGCGTAAGCATGAGTAGCAATCAGCCCCAGCATTTT; CDR3aa: CASVSMSSNQPQHF
j_gene: TRBJ2-7; abundance: .; d_gene: TRBD1; v_gene: TRBV2; CDR3nt: TGTGCCAGCATGAGACAGGGGGCCCCCTACGAGCAGTACTTC; CDR3aa: CASMRQGAPYEQYF
j_gene: TRBJ2-7; abundance: .; d_gene: TRBD2; v_gene: TRBV28; CDR3nt: TGTGCCAGCAGTTTATCGGGACTAGCGGGGCCCTACGAGCAGTACTTC; CDR3aa: CASSLSGLAGPYEQYF
j_gene: TRBJ2-7; abundance: .; d_gene: TRBD2; v_gene: TRBV10-3; CDR3nt: TGTGCCATCAGCCGCGAAGCGGGAAACTACGAGCAGTACTTC; CDR3aa: CAISREAGNYEQYF
j_gene: TRBJ2-7; abundance: once; d_gene: TRBD1; v_gene: TRBV6-5; CDR3nt: TGTGCCAGCAGTCTAACCGGGACAGGGTCCTACGAGCAGTACTTC; CDR3aa: CASSLTGTGSYEQYF
j_gene: TRBJ2-1; abundance: .; d_gene: .; v_gene: TRBV10-3; CDR3nt: TGTGCCATCAGTGATGGAGGGCTCAATGAGCAGTTCTTC; CDR3aa: CAISDGGLNEQFF
j_gene: TRBJ1-2; abundance: .; d_gene: TRBD1; v_gene: TRBV27; CDR3nt: TGTGCCAGCAGTTTAAGGAGACAGGGACCTAACTATGGCTACACCTTC; CDR3aa: CASSLRRQGPNYGYTF
j_gene: TRBJ2-3; abundance: .; d_gene: TRBD2; v_gene: TRBV12-5; CDR3nt: TGTGCTAGTGGTACCACTAGCGGGAGGGAAGATACGCAGTATTTT; CDR3aa: CASGTTSGREDTQYF
j_gene: TRBJ2-7; abundance: .; d_gene: TRBD2; v_gene: TRBV7-2; CDR3nt: TGTGCCAGCTCCAGAGGGGTAGCGGGAGTAGGGGAGCAGTACTTC; CDR3aa: CASSRGVAGVGEQYF
j_gene: TRBJ2-7; abundance: few; d_gene: TRBD2; v_gene: TRBV5-1; CDR3nt: TGCGCCAGCAGCGTAACCCCAGGCGGGAGGGACTACGAGCAGTACTTC; CDR3aa: CASSVTPGGRDYEQYF
j_gene: TRBJ1-5; abundance: .; d_gene: .; v_gene: TRBV12-2; CDR3nt: TGTGCAAGTCGCTTAGGAGGGCTTCGGGAGCCCCAGCATTTT; CDR3aa: CASRLGGLREPQHF
j_gene: TRBJ1-4; abundance: .; d_gene: .; v_gene: TRBV4-1; CDR3nt: TGCGCCAGCAGCCAATTAGAGAACGCTGGAACTAATGAAAAACTGTTTTTT; CDR3aa: CASSQLENAGTNEKLFF
j_gene: TRBJ1-4; abundance: .; d_gene: .; v_gene: TRBV28; CDR3nt: TGTGCCAGCAGTTTATATCCGGGGGGCGAAAAACTGTTTTTT; CDR3aa: CASSLYPGGEKLFF
j_gene: TRBJ2-7; abundance: .; d_gene: TRBD2; v_gene: TRBV9; CDR3nt: TGTGCCAGCAGCGTAGAGCCTAGCGGAATCTACGAGCAGTACTTC; CDR3aa: CASSVEPSGIYEQYF
j_gene: TRBJ2-3; abundance: once; d_gene: .; v_gene: TRBV2; CDR3nt: TGTGCCAGCAGGAGGATAGGGGATGCAGATACGCAGTATTTT; CDR3aa: CASRRIGDADTQYF
j_gene: TRBJ2-3; abundance: .; d_gene: .; v_gene: TRBV5-5; CDR3nt: TGTGCCAGCAGCCTGAGCGGGTATGCAGATACGCAGTATTTT; CDR3aa: CASSLSGYADTQYF
j_gene: TRBJ2-5; abundance: once; d_gene: .; v_gene: TRBV4-3; CDR3nt: TGCGCCAGCAGCCAAGATGCCGGGAACCAAGAGACCCAGTACTTC; CDR3aa: CASSQDAGNQETQYF
j_gene: TRBJ1-6; abundance: .; d_gene: .; v_gene: TRBV27; CDR3nt: TGTGCCAGCAGTCCCAGATCCCTTGGCTCCTATAATTCACCCCTCCACTTT; CDR3aa: CASSPRSLGSYNSPLHF
j_gene: TRBJ1-3; abundance: .; d_gene: .; v_gene: TRBV6-5; CDR3nt: TGTGCCAGCAGTCCGCGGACAGCTGGAAACACCATATATTTT; CDR3aa: CASSPRTAGNTIYF
j_gene: TRBJ2-1; abundance: .; d_gene: TRBD2; v_gene: TRBV7-9; CDR3nt: TGTTCCAGCAGTTCTTGGGCGGGGACTAGCGGCCTCTACAATGAGCAGTTCTTC; CDR3aa: CSSSSWAGTSGLYNEQFF
j_gene: TRBJ2-7; abundance: .; d_gene: TRBD1; v_gene: TRBV28; CDR3nt: TGTGCCAGCTCCAGAGAGACAGGGAACGAGCAGTACTTC; CDR3aa: CASSRETGNEQYF
j_gene: TRBJ1-1; abundance: .; d_gene: TRBD1; v_gene: TRBV11-2; CDR3nt: TGTGCCAGCAGCTCCAACAGGGGGCCGGCCACTGAAGCTTTCTTT; CDR3aa: CASSSNRGPATEAFF
j_gene: TRBJ1-2; abundance: .; d_gene: TRBD1; v_gene: TRBV9; CDR3nt: TGTGCCAGCAGCGTAGAAGGACAGGGGACGGATGGCTACACCTTC; CDR3aa: CASSVEGQGTDGYTF
j_gene: TRBJ1-6; abundance: .; d_gene: TRBD1; v_gene: TRBV7-2; CDR3nt: TGTGCCAGCAGCTTGGGGGACAGGGCTGGTCCCCTCCACTTT; CDR3aa: CASSLGDRAGPLHF
j_gene: TRBJ1-2; abundance: .; d_gene: TRBD1; v_gene: TRBV6-1; CDR3nt: TGTGCCAGCAGTGCCTTCGGACAGGGAGTGGAGGGCTACACCTTC; CDR3aa: CASSAFGQGVEGYTF
j_gene: TRBJ1-5; abundance: .; d_gene: TRBD1; v_gene: TRBV5-1; CDR3nt: TGCGCCAGCAGCCCCGACAGGGGGCTTCAGCCCCAGCATTTT; CDR3aa: CASSPDRGLQPQHF
j_gene: TRBJ1-1; abundance: few; d_gene: .; v_gene: TRBV6-6; CDR3nt: TGTGCCAGCAGGCTGACAGACGGGAACACTGAAGCTTTCTTT; CDR3aa: CASRLTDGNTEAFF
j_gene: TRBJ1-1; abundance: .; d_gene: .; v_gene: TRBV7-3; CDR3nt: TGTGCCAGCAGACCGGGGGGTGGGAACACTGAAGCTTTCTTT; CDR3aa: CASRPGGGNTEAFF
j_gene: TRBJ2-1; abundance: once; d_gene: TRBD2; v_gene: TRBV18; CDR3nt: TGTGCCAGCTCACCACCCCGAGCGGGGGCCCACTACAATGAGCAGTTCTTC; CDR3aa: CASSPPRAGAHYNEQFF
j_gene: TRBJ2-2; abundance: .; d_gene: .; v_gene: TRBV6-5; CDR3nt: TGTGCCAGCAGTTACGGGGCTAGTAACACCGGGGAGCTGTTTTTT; CDR3aa: CASSYGASNTGELFF